The 10 T cell receptor beta chains reported below all come from one sample, sequenced in a study of blood T cell repertoires in COVID-19. The data were produced by immunoSEQ multiplex PCR, yet TCRdb's version contains in-frame clones alone and is incomplete. This table holds about 360,000 clones, about 88% found once. Specimen: peripheral blood. Receptor source: a woman aged 60-70 years with COVID-19, enrolled during active disease.

This chain's CDR3 is CASGDRLNKPQHF. The CDR3 DNA reads as TGTGCTAGTGGTGACAGGTTAAACAAGCCCCAGCATTTT. The V and J genes are TRBV12-5 and TRBJ1-5; weak D call: TRBD1 (6 bases). In germline, CDR1 is LGHNT, CDR2 FRNRAP. Trimming pared 5 bases from V and 8 bases from J, leaving 13 bases between. The CDR3 spans 13 residues.

This CDR3 reads CASSQVRGWVISGANVLTF. DNA of the CDR3: TGCGCCAGCAGCCAAGTCCGAGGTTGGGTCATCTCTGGGGCCAACGTCCTGACTTTC. The rearrangement links TRBV4-1 to TRBJ2-6; no clear D. This CDR3 contains 19 residues. Looked up from germline, CDR1 is MGHRA and CDR2 is YSYEKL. With 1 base removed from V and 0 bases from J, the gap between germline ends came to 16 bases.

This chain joins TRBV7-9 and TRBJ1-3; D is perhaps TRBD1 (5 bases). Trimming removed 1 base at V and 6 bases at J, with 13 bases between. CDR1 is SEHNR, CDR2 FQNEAQ, per germline (reference sequence). The CDR3 contains 15 residues. The CDR3 loop reads CASSLGAPGQNTIYF. CDR3 nucleotides: TGTGCCAGCAGCTTAGGAGCCCCAGGGCAAAACACCATATATTTT.

In this sample, this clone turned up a few times. The chain links TRBV5-1 to TRBJ1-1; a possible D gene is TRBD1 (5 bases). V was shortened by 4 bases and J by 0 bases, with 13 bases between the two germline ends. Germline lookup yields CDR1 SGHRS and CDR2 YFSETQ. The CDR3 has 15 residues. The CDR3 sequence is CASSGGVLLNTEAFF. The CDR3, as DNA: TGCGCCAGCAGCGGGGGGGTCCTACTGAACACTGAAGCTTTCTTT.

Here the CDR3 DNA reads TGTGCCAGCAGCTTGACGGTCATGAACACTGAAGCTTTCTTT. Its translation is CASSLTVMNTEAFF. The J gene is TRBJ1-1, the V gene TRBV5-4; D remains unclear. Germline V gene data show CDR1 as SGHNT and CDR2 as YYREEE (reference sequence). V was clipped by 1 base and J by 0 bases, with 7 bases between them. This CDR3 region has 14 residues. The whole variable domain, remainder taken from reference TRBV5-4 and TRBJ1-1, is ETGVTQSPTHLIKTRGQQVTLRCSSQSGHNTVSWYQQALGQGPQFIFQYYREEENGRGNFPPRFSGLQFPNYSSELNVNALELDDSALYLCASSLTVMNTEAFFGQGTRLTVV.

The chain employs TRBV7-2 and TRBJ2-7; 8 nucleotides align to TRBD2. V trimming: 4 bases; J trimming: 1 base; junction bases outside the gene matches: 0. From germline, CDR1 is SGHTA and CDR2 FQGNSA. The CDR3 runs to 13 residues. For the CDR3, the DNA is TGTGCCAGCAGCTCGGGGGGGTCCTACGAGCAGTACTTC. As protein: CASSSGGSYEQYF. The full variable domain, rest sourced from reference TRBV7-2 and TRBJ2-7, is GAGVSQSPSNKVTEKGKDVELRCDPISGHTALYWYRQSLGQGLEFLIYFQGNSAPDKSGLPSDRFSAERTGGSVSTLTIQRTQQEDSAVYLCASSSGGSYEQYFGPGTRLTVT.

V is TRBV19 and J is TRBJ1-1; TRBD1 matches 8 bases. The CDR3 spans 15 residues. Germline V CDR1 and CDR2: LNHDA, SQIVND (reference sequence). V was pared by 3 bases and J by 1 base, with 4 bases of the junction left unmatched. The CDR3 DNA is TGTGCCAGTAGTATCAAGACAGGGGCGAACACTGAAGCTTTCTTT. This sequence encodes CASSIKTGANTEAFF.

This rearrangement joins TRBV6-9 to TRBJ2-6, with D hard to call. V shed 2 bases and J shed 0 bases, with 8 bases lying between them. Germline CDR1 MNHGY, CDR2 SVAAGI. The CDR3 extends over 16 amino acids. The CDR3 nucleotides are TGTGCCAGCAGTTATCGCGGTCGCTCTGGGGCCAACGTCCTGACTTTC. This gives the protein CASSYRGRSGANVLTF.

This clone was detected only once. The CDR3 here is CASSVAGQGAKQYF. CDR3 in DNA: TGTGCCAGCAGCGTAGCGGGACAGGGGGCGAAGCAGTACTTC. V gene TRBV9 combines with J gene TRBJ2-7; the match to TRBD1 covers 12 bases. Germline V CDR1 and CDR2: SGDLS, YYNGEE. Germline trimming cut 0 bases from V and 8 bases from J; bases unmatched to any gene: 3. The CDR3 consists of 14 residues. Together with reference TRBV9 and TRBJ2-7, the CDR3 gives the full variable domain: DSGVTQTPKHLITATGQRVTLRCSPRSGDLSVYWYQQSLDQGLQFLIQYYNGEERAKGNILERFSAQQFPDLHSELNLSSLELGDSALYFCASSVAGQGAKQYFGPGTRLTVT.

V usage is TRBV11-2 and J usage is TRBJ2-1; 10 nucleotides line up with TRBD1. The trim removed 5 bases at V and 9 bases at J, leaving 7 bases unmatched. Germline lookup yields CDR1 SGHAT and CDR2 FQNNGV. The CDR3 covers 14 residues. CDR3 amino acids: CASSRGQGIFEQFF. In DNA form, the CDR3 reads TGTGCCAGCAGCCGGGGACAGGGGATTTTTGAGCAGTTCTTC.